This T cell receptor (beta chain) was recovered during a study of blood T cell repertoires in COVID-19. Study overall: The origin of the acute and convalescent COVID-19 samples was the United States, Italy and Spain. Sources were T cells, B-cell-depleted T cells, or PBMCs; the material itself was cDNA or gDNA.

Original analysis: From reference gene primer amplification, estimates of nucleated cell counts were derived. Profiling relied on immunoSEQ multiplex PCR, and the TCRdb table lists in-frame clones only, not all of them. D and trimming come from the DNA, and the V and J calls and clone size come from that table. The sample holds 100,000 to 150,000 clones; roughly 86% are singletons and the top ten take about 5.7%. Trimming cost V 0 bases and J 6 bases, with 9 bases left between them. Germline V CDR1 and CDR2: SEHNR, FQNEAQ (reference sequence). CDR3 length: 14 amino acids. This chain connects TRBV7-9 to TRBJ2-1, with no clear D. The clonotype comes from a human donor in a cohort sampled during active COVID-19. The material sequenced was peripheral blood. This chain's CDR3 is CASSLALTTNEQFF. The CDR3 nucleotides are TGTGCCAGCAGCTTAGCGCTTACTACCAATGAGCAGTTCTTC.